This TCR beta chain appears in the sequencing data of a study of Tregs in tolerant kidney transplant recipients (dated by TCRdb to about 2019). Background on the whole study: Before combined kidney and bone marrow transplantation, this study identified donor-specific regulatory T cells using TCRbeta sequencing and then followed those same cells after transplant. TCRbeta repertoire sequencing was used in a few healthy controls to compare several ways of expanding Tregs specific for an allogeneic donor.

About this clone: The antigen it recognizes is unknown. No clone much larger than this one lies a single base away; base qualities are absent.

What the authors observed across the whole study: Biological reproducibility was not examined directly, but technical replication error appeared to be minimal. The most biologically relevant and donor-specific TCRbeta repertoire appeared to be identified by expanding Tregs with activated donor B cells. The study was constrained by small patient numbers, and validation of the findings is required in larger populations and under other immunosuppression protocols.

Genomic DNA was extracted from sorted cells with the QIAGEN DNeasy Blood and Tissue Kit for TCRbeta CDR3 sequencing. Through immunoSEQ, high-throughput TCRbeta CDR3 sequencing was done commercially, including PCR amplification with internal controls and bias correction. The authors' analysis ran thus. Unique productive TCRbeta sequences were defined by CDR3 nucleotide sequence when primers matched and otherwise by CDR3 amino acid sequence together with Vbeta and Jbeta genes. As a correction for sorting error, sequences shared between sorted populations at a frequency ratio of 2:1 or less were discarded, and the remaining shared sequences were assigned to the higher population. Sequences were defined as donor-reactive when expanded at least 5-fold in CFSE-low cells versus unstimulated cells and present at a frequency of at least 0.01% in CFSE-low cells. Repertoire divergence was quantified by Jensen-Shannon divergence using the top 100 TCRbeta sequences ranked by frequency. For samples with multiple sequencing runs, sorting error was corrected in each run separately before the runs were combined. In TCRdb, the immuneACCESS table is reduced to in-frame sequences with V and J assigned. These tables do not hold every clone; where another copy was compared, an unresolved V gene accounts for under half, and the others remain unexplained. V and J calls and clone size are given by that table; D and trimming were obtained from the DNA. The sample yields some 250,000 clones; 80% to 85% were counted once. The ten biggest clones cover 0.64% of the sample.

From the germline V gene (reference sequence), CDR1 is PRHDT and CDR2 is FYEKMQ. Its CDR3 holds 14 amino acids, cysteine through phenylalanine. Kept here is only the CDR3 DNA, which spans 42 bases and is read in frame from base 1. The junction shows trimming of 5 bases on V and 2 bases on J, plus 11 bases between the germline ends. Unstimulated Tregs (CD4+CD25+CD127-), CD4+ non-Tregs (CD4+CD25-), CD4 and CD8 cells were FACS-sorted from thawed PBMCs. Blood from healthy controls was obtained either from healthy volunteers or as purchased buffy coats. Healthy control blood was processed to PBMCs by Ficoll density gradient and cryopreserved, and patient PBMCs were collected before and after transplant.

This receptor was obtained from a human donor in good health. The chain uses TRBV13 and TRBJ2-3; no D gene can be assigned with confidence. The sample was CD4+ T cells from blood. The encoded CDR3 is CASSRETHTDTQYF. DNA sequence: TGTGCCAGCAGCCGAGAGACGCACACAGATACGCAGTATTTT.